Below, 13 T cell receptor beta chains from the same sample are listed, as sequenced in a study of T cell repertoires in cytomegalovirus infection (dated by TCRdb to the late 2010s). The sequencer was an Illumina HiSeq 1500. Using fastp at Q25 and MiXCR, TCRdb reprocessed the public reads and kept productive beta chains. Identical CDR3 proteins give one entry, which carries the most common genes and DNA. The sample data list roughly 180,000 distinct CDR3 sequences, and 28% of these were observed just once. The ten largest clones capture approximately 31% of the sample. What was sequenced was PBMCs. These receptors were obtained from a human donor in good health (CMV status not recorded). Some clones in this sample may be carry-over from other donors' samples.

This clonotype was recorded a few times. This chain uses TRBV5-1 with TRBJ1-5; 9 bases are a match to TRBD1. V trimming: 0 bases; J trimming: 5 bases; junction bases outside the gene matches: 3. The CDR3 loop spans 15 amino acids. Germline CDR1 is SGHRS and CDR2 is YFSETQ. As DNA, the CDR3 is TGCGCCAGCAGCTTGGCGGGGACAGGGCATCAGCCCCAGCATTTT. Translation: CASSLAGTGHQPQHF.

There are a few counts of this clonotype. The chain has TRBV14 and TRBJ2-7; D remains unclear. The germline gives CDR1 SGHDN, CDR2 FVKESK. The CDR3 is 16 residues long. V was shortened by 2 bases and J by 1 base, with 15 bases between the two germline ends. DNA for the CDR3: TGTGCCAGCAGCCAAAAGGTACAGACAAATTCCTACGAGCAGTACTTC. Translating it yields CASSQKVQTNSYEQYF.

The genes are TRBV28 and TRBJ2-5; TRBD1 matches at 9 bases. V lost 6 bases and J lost 5; bases outside the gene matches: 10. The germline V gene encodes CDR1 MDHEN and CDR2 SYDVKM. This CDR3 is built from 15 residues. CDR3 protein: CASSALDRGRETQYF. CDR3 in DNA: TGTGCCAGCAGCGCATTGGACAGGGGTAGGGAGACCCAGTACTTC.

The chain carries TRBV6-8 and TRBJ2-1; 7 bases align to TRBD2. In germline, CDR1 is MNHGY, CDR2 SAAAGT. V lost 4 bases and J lost 0; bases outside the gene matches: 6. This CDR3 contains 16 residues. The CDR3 is CASSSLGGGSYNEQFF. The CDR3 DNA follows: TGTGCCAGCAGTTCCCTTGGGGGGGGCTCCTACAATGAGCAGTTCTTC.

This clonotype was detected many times. CDR3 in amino acids: CASSLRGGNAEAFF. The CDR3 DNA is TGTGCCAGCAGCTTAAGGGGCGGAAACGCTGAAGCTTTCTTT. The chain uses TRBV7-2 and TRBJ1-1; D perhaps matches TRBD1 (5 bases). The length of the CDR3 is 14 residues. CDR1 is SGHTA and CDR2 is FQGNSA in the germline V gene. Trimming pared 2 bases from V and 6 bases from J, leaving 13 bases between.

This clonotype came up a few times. V and J are TRBV27 and TRBJ2-1; possibly TRBD2 for D (7 bases). V was clipped by 2 bases and J by 8 bases, with 25 bases between them. CDR1 and CDR2 (germline): MNHEY, SMNVEV (reference sequence). This CDR3 is built from 18 residues. Here the CDR3 reads CASSLQPPRDSGGDEQFF. The CDR3 coding sequence is TGTGCCAGCAGTTTACAACCCCCTCGGGATTCGGGGGGCGATGAGCAGTTCTTC.

The V gene is TRBV6-5, the J gene TRBJ1-5, with a tentative D call TRBD1 (6 bases). Germline lookup yields CDR1 MNHEY and CDR2 SVGAGI. The V end lost 2 bases, the J end lost 4 bases, and 12 bases lay between the germline ends. CDR3 length: 15 amino acids. The CDR3 bases are TGTGCCAGCAGTTACGGTGACAGGTGGAATCAGCCCCAGCATTTT. Residues: CASSYGDRWNQPQHF.

This chain uses TRBV4-1 with TRBJ1-4; the match to TRBD1 covers 10 bases. The CDR3 extends over 15 amino acids. CDR1 and CDR2 (germline): MGHRA, YSYEKL. The V gene end was trimmed by 4 bases and the J gene end by 8 bases; junction bases not matched to a gene: 7. The CDR3 bases are TGCGCCAGCAGCCCCGGACAGGGGGACGGAGAAAAACTGTTTTTT. It yields the protein CASSPGQGDGEKLFF.

To note about this clonotype: This may stem from a read error, because a much larger clone lies one nucleotide away. V and J are TRBV7-2 and TRBJ2-1, with D possibly matching TRBD2 (5 bases). CDR3 length: 15 residues. Germline loops: CDR1 SGHTA, CDR2 FQGNSA. CDR3 sequence (DNA): TGTGCCAGCAGCTTAAGCGGAAGCTCCTACACTGAGCAGTTCTTC. Its protein is CASSLSGSSYTEQFF.

This clonotype came up many times. CDR3 amino acids: CASSQRLAGGLRFTDTQYF. CDR3 sequence (DNA): TGTGCCAGCAGCCAACGACTAGCGGGGGGCCTTCGCTTCACAGATACGCAGTATTTT. The genes are TRBV7-2 and TRBJ2-3; 13 bases are a match to TRBD2. The V and J ends lost 5 bases and 2 bases, in that order; junction bases with no gene match: 13. Germline lookup yields CDR1 SGHTA and CDR2 FQGNSA. This CDR3 is 19 amino acids long.

The chain links TRBV6-2 or TRBV6-3 to TRBJ2-5; D perhaps matches TRBD2 (6 bases). The CDR3 extends over 17 amino acids. Looked up from germline, CDR1 is MNHEY and CDR2 is SVGEGT. The germline V and J ends were trimmed by 5 bases and 7 bases, with 26 bases remaining between them. The CDR3 nucleotides read TGTGCCAGCAGTCGACCTACCGGGACTCAGAGGAGGGGGACCCAGTACTTC. Amino acids: CASSRPTGTQRRGTQYF.

The chain uses TRBV25-1 and TRBJ2-3; no clear D. CDR3 length: 12 amino acids. V dropped 7 bases and J dropped 3 bases, with 8 bases sitting between them. The germline CDR1 and CDR2 sequences are MGHDK and SYGVNS. The CDR3 spells CASILTTDTQYF. The CDR3, as DNA: TGTGCCAGCATCCTAACGACAGATACGCAGTATTTT.

This clonotype was recorded a few times. The chain links TRBV29-1 to TRBJ1-2, with D perhaps matching TRBD1 (5 bases). Between the trimmed V and J ends, which lost 5 bases and 7 bases, there was a span of 14 bases. The length of the CDR3 is 12 residues. The germline V gene encodes CDR1 SQVTM and CDR2 ANQGSEA. Here the CDR3 reads CSVSDRSFGYTF. CDR3 DNA sequence: TGCAGCGTTTCAGACAGAAGCTTTGGCTACACCTTC.